The next 28 T cell receptor beta chains were all read from a single sample in a study of CD8 T cells in ankylosing spondylitis. TCRdb redid the calling of the 5' RACE reads with MiXCR, one entry per CDR3 protein. Among approximately 290,000 distinct CDR3 sequences, around 21% were seen once, and the ten largest hold approximately 3.7%. Sequencing was carried out using blood, either unsorted or a sorted T cell fraction (not recorded which). These receptors all stem from a female donor with ankylosing spondylitis or in good health (not recorded which).

The V and J genes are TRBV6-2 or TRBV6-3 and TRBJ2-3; 7 nucleotides match TRBD2. Germline CDR1 is MNHEY and CDR2 is SVGEGT. This CDR3 has 12 residues. V trimming: 5 bases; J trimming: 7 bases; junction bases outside the gene matches: 3. CDR3 bases: TGTGCCAGCAGTGCGGGAGAGTATACGCAGTATTTT. The encoded protein is CASSAGEYTQYF.

Only a few counts were recorded for this clonotype. The chain uses TRBV7-6 and TRBJ2-1, with TRBD1 as a possible D gene (5 bases). V was shortened by 4 bases and J by 6 bases, with 13 bases between the two germline ends. The germline V gene encodes CDR1 SGHVS and CDR2 FNYEAQ. The CDR3 contains 14 residues. The DNA of the CDR3 is TGTGCCAGCAGCTCCCGACAGAAGGGCAATGAGCAGTTCTTC. Protein sequence: CASSSRQKGNEQFF.

The V call is TRBV6-5, the J call TRBJ2-2, with unresolved D. The V end was cut by 2 bases, the J end by 6 bases, with 10 bases between. The CDR3 runs to 14 residues. CDR1 and CDR2 (germline): MNHEY, SVGAGI. CDR3 DNA sequence: TGTGCCAGCAGTTACGGGCAATACGCCGGGGAGCTGTTTTTT. The encoded protein is CASSYGQYAGELFF.

This clonotype was observed at least ten times. The rearrangement uses TRBV6-5 and TRBJ2-7; D unresolved. The CDR3 has 16 residues. V lost 0 bases and J lost 2, with 14 bases in between. From germline, CDR1 is MNHEY and CDR2 SVGAGI. The DNA of the CDR3 is TGTGCCAGCAGTTACTCGTACCGCGGAGCCACCTACGAGCAGTACTTC. This codes for CASSYSYRGATYEQYF.

This clonotype turned up a few times. The chain combines TRBV6-5 with TRBJ1-4; D remains ambiguous. The CDR3 runs 13 residues. V gave up 2 bases and J gave up 10 bases, with 11 bases separating them. Germline loops: CDR1 MNHEY, CDR2 SVGAGI. The CDR3 DNA follows: TGTGCCAGCAGTTACAGGTCTGCTGGAAAACTGTTTTTT. Its translation is CASSYRSAGKLFF.

The table lists this clonotype with many counts. The rearrangement joins TRBV5-6 to TRBJ1-1; D possibly corresponds to TRBD1 (6 bases). With 4 bases removed from V and 1 base from J, the gap between germline ends came to 14 bases. CDR1 SGHDT and CDR2 YYEEEE come from the germline V gene. This CDR3 comprises 15 residues. CDR3: CASSQRQDRNTEAFF. DNA of the CDR3: TGTGCCAGCAGCCAAAGACAGGACCGGAACACTGAAGCTTTCTTT. Full variable domain (remainder filled in from reference TRBV5-6 and TRBJ1-1): DAGVTQSPTHLIKTRGQQVTLRCSPKSGHDTVSWYQQALGQGPQFIFQYYEEEERQRGNFPDRFSGHQFPNYSSELNVNALLLGDSALYLCASSQRQDRNTEAFFGQGTRLTVV.

This clonotype came up a few times. J is TRBJ1-1 and V is TRBV12-3 or TRBV12-4; D call uncertain. The CDR3 is made up of 14 amino acids. Trimming cost V 3 bases and J 1 base, with 9 bases left between them. CDR3 in DNA: TGTGCCAGCAGTTTGAGTCAGACGAACACTGAAGCTTTCTTT. This translates into CASSLSQTNTEAFF.

This clonotype has a handful of counts. V is TRBV7-2 and J is TRBJ2-1; no clear D gene. Germline loops: CDR1 SGHTA, CDR2 FQGNSA. With 4 bases removed from V and 9 bases from J, the gap between germline ends came to 13 bases. The CDR3 consists of 13 residues. The CDR3 is CASSSRVGGEQFF. The DNA for the CDR3 is TGTGCCAGCAGCTCCCGGGTTGGCGGTGAGCAGTTCTTC.

The rearrangement links TRBV5-6 to TRBJ2-3; 9 bases match TRBD2. CDR3 size: 16 residues. After removal of 3 bases from V and 4 bases from J, the junction contained 9 bases not matched to a gene. The germline CDR1 and CDR2 sequences are SGHDT and YYEEEE. The CDR3: CASSYSGRRSADTQYF. The CDR3 nucleotides are TGTGCCAGCAGCTATAGCGGGAGAAGAAGCGCAGATACGCAGTATTTT.

The chain uses TRBV20-1 and TRBJ2-1; TRBD2 might be the D (5 bases). The germline V gene encodes CDR1 DFQATT and CDR2 SNEGSKA (reference sequence). This CDR3 spans 11 amino acids. V lost 7 bases, J lost 7 bases, and 11 bases lay in between. The CDR3 nucleotides read TGCAGTGGCCTCCGGGGTAATGAGCAGTTCTTC. Translating it yields CSGLRGNEQFF.

This clonotype was observed a few times. This chain uses TRBV6-2 or TRBV6-3 with TRBJ1-1; 8 nucleotides agree with TRBD1. V trimming: 2 bases; J trimming: 4 bases; junction bases outside the gene matches: 3. This CDR3 contains 14 residues. Germline V CDR1 and CDR2: MNHEY, SVGEGT. The chain's CDR3 is CASSYPTGATEAFF. CDR3 nucleotide sequence: TGTGCCAGCAGTTACCCGACAGGGGCCACTGAAGCTTTCTTT.

The V and J genes are TRBV5-1 and TRBJ2-1; the match to TRBD2 covers 10 bases. The germline V gene has CDR1 SGHRS and CDR2 YFSETQ. Germline trimming cut 3 bases from V and 2 bases from J; bases unmatched to any gene: 8. The length of the CDR3 is 17 residues. The CDR3 region is CASSSPSSGSTYNEQFF. Written as DNA, the CDR3 is TGCGCCAGCAGCTCCCCGTCTAGCGGGAGCACCTACAATGAGCAGTTCTTC.

The V and J genes are TRBV7-2 and TRBJ1-5; a weak D match, TRBD1 (5 bases). V dropped 5 bases and J dropped 8 bases, with 16 bases sitting between them. Looked up from germline, CDR1 is SGHTA and CDR2 is FQGNSA. CDR3 length equals 14 residues. CDR3 sequence (DNA): TGTGCCAGCAGCCCCTCGGGGACGGGCGAGCCCCAGCATTTT. It is translated as CASSPSGTGEPQHF.

This chain joins TRBV29-1 and TRBJ2-7; D possibly corresponds to TRBD1 (6 bases). Trimming cost V 5 bases and J 4 bases, with 18 bases left between them. Germline values: CDR1 SQVTM, CDR2 ANQGSEA. The CDR3 length is 14 residues. DNA of the CDR3: TGCAGCGTTTCGGGCTTGGGGCAGGGGTACGAGCAGTACTTC. This sequence encodes CSVSGLGQGYEQYF.

This clonotype showed up just a few times. J is TRBJ2-7 and V is TRBV20-1; TRBD2 aligns across 8 bases. Germline-derived CDR1 and CDR2 are DFQATT and SNEGSKA (reference sequence). CDR3 length equals 16 residues. The J segment lost 2 bases and the V segment lost 1 base, leaving 10 bases of the junction unmatched. The CDR3 DNA sequence: TGCAGTGCTAGAGGGCCTGACGGGAGGGCCCCCTACGAGCAGTACTTC. This translates into CSARGPDGRAPYEQYF.

This clonotype was seen more than once but under ten times. V gene TRBV6-1 combines with J gene TRBJ2-1; D is unclear. V dropped 6 bases and J dropped 0 bases, with 15 bases sitting between them. Germline V gene lookup returns CDR1 MNHNS and CDR2 SASEGT. This CDR3 has 16 amino acids. As DNA, the CDR3 is TGTGCCAGCAGCACCCTCTCCGGCAGCTCCTACAATGAGCAGTTCTTC. Protein sequence: CASSTLSGSSYNEQFF.

The gene calls are TRBV7-2 and TRBJ1-5, with no clear D. Looked up from germline, CDR1 is SGHTA and CDR2 is FQGNSA. The V and J ends lost 5 bases and 0 bases respectively, with 5 bases between them. The length of the CDR3 is 13 residues. The CDR3 region is CASSPHSNQPQHF. In DNA, the CDR3 is TGTGCCAGCAGCCCCCATAGCAATCAGCCCCAGCATTTT.

J is TRBJ1-4 and V is TRBV12-3 or TRBV12-4, with 9 bases aligning to TRBD1. CDR3 length equals 14 residues. The V gene end was trimmed by 4 bases and the J gene end by 6 bases; junction bases not matched to a gene: 3. CDR3 loop: CASSSDRGHEKLFF. The CDR3 DNA is TGTGCCAGCAGTTCGGACAGGGGCCATGAAAAACTGTTTTTT.

This clonotype came up many times. This chain links TRBV12-3 or TRBV12-4 with TRBJ2-6; 9 nucleotides line up with TRBD1. This CDR3 contains 19 residues. The trim removed 5 bases at V and 2 bases at J, leaving 13 bases unmatched. In DNA form, the CDR3 reads TGTGCCAGCAGTCCATACAGGGGGCGAACGGGTCCTGGGGCCAACGTCCTGACTTTC. Translation: CASSPYRGRTGPGANVLTF.

The chain joins TRBV28 to TRBJ2-5; a weak D match, TRBD1 (6 bases). From germline, CDR1 is MDHEN and CDR2 SYDVKM. The CDR3 length is 14 residues. Trimming left V 3 bases short and J 5 bases short, with 13 bases between. The CDR3 loop reads CASSFSRGYETQYF. The CDR3 DNA follows: TGTGCCAGCAGTTTCTCCAGGGGATACGAGACCCAGTACTTC.

The chain joins TRBV12-3 or TRBV12-4 to TRBJ1-5, with D possibly TRBD1 on 5 matching bases. This CDR3 comprises 15 residues. Trimming took off 7 bases at V and 7 bases at J, with 20 bases between the two ends. The CDR3, as DNA: TGTGCCAGCACCAAGGGTGGGGCTCAAGGGCAGCCCCAGCATTTT. Its protein is CASTKGGAQGQPQHF.

The sample holds many counts of this clonotype. At one boundary the junction diverges from the germline segment, which might be a read error. The chain uses TRBV5-1 and TRBJ2-1; the D is unclear. This CDR3 contains 13 residues. Per germline, CDR1 SGHRS and CDR2 YFSETQ. CDR3 loop: CASSLPAYNEQFF. The CDR3 bases are TGTGCCAGCAGTCTACCGGCCTACAATGAGCAGTTCTTC.

The gene calls are TRBV29-1 and TRBJ2-7; 12 nucleotides align to TRBD1. The CDR3 totals 14 residues. V lost 5 bases and J lost 7; bases outside the gene matches: 9. CDR1 SQVTM and CDR2 ANQGSEA come from the germline V gene. The CDR3 protein is CSVNYGTGGREQYF. The CDR3 region has the DNA TGCAGCGTTAACTACGGGACAGGGGGCCGGGAGCAGTACTTC.

This chain joins TRBV20-1 and TRBJ2-7; 8 bases are a match to TRBD2. CDR3 length equals 15 residues. Germline-derived CDR1 and CDR2 are DFQATT and SNEGSKA (reference sequence). Trimming at V came to 1 base and at J to 6 bases, leaving 11 bases not matched to a gene. The CDR3 loop is CSARAGGLLGGEQYF. For the CDR3, the DNA is TGCAGTGCTAGAGCGGGAGGGCTGTTGGGAGGCGAGCAGTACTTC.

The chain has TRBV4-3 and TRBJ2-3, with D uncertain. The CDR3 length is 15 residues. Looked up from germline, CDR1 is LGHNA and CDR2 is YSLEER. Trimming removed 0 bases at V and 0 bases at J, with 7 bases between. CDR3 loop: CASSQDSASTDTQYF. CDR3 nucleotides: TGCGCCAGCAGCCAAGATTCGGCTAGCACAGATACGCAGTATTTT.

The chain employs TRBV11-2 and TRBJ2-2, with a weak D call TRBD1 (6 bases). Germline lookup yields CDR1 SGHAT and CDR2 FQNNGV. V dropped 5 bases and J dropped 8 bases, with 15 bases sitting between them. This CDR3 is built from 14 residues. CDR3 loop: CASSPIGGRGELFF. DNA of the CDR3: TGTGCCAGCAGCCCCATTGGGGGCCGAGGGGAGCTGTTTTTT.

V usage is TRBV12-3 or TRBV12-4 and J usage is TRBJ2-7, with a possible D match to TRBD2 (5 bases). The V end lost 2 bases, the J end lost 6 bases, and 14 bases lay between the germline ends. The CDR3 is 14 residues long. The CDR3 is CASSLSGGSGEQYF. DNA of the CDR3: TGTGCCAGCAGTTTAAGCGGTGGGAGCGGCGAGCAGTACTTC.

This clonotype was observed a handful of times. No conserved phenylalanine or tryptophan ends this CDR3, so it is likely a read error. This sequence joins TRBV12-3 or TRBV12-4 and TRBJ2-1, with 12 bases that match TRBD2. This CDR3 is 16 amino acids long. Losses at the gene ends were 2 bases for V and 4 bases for J; bases not matched to a gene: 3. In DNA form, the CDR3 reads TGTGCCAGCAGTTTACCGACTAGCGGGAGATACAATGAGCAGTTCTCC. Protein: CASSLPTSGRYNEQFS.